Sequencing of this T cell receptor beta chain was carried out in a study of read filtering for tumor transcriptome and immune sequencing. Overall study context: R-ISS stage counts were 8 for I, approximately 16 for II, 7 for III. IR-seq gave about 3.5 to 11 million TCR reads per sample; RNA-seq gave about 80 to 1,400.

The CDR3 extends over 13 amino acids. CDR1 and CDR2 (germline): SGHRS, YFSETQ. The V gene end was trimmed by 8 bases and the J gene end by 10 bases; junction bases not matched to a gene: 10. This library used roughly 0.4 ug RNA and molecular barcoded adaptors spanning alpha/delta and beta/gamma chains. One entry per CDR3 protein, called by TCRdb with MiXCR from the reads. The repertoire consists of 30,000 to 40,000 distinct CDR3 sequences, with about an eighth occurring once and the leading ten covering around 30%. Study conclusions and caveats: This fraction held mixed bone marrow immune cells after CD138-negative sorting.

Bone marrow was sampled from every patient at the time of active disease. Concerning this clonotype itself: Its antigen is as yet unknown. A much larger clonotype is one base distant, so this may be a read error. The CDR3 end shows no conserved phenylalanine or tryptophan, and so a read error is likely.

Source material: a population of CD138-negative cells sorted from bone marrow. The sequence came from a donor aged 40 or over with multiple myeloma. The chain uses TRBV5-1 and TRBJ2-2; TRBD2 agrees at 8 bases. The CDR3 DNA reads TGCGCCAGTCGAGCGGGGGTTTCCGAGGAGCTGTTTTAT. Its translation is CASRAGVSEELFY.